The clone carrying this T cell receptor (beta chain) was observed a single time. As yet, its antigen is unknown. Each sample contributed 85,000 to 100,000 TCR templates to the assay. Assay used: immunoSEQ multiplex PCR; TCRdb lists only in-frame clones, some missing. The repertoire holds more than 70,000 clones, 85% to 95% seen once, with about 18% in the top ten. V was shortened by 3 bases and J by 5 bases, with 4 bases between the two germline ends. Per germline, CDR1 MDHEN and CDR2 SYDVKM. The CDR3 is 11 amino acids. The sample comes from a study of siplizumab effects on memory and regulatory T cells. General observations from the study: Mappable alloreactive CD4+ clones averaged approximately 67% Treg-derived with siplizumab versus 26.9% in controls. It was never confirmed that proliferating Tregs from siplizumab cultures were suppressive.

This TCR derives from a human donor in good health. This chain connects TRBV28 to TRBJ2-5; D gene uncertain. Input material: CD8+ T cells sorted from blood. DNA of the CDR3: TGTGCCAGCAGTTTCCGGGAGACCCAGTACTTC. It is translated as CASSFRETQYF.